The rows below give T cell receptor beta chains drawn from one sample of a study of cytomegalovirus exposure and HLA in healthy donors. Only in-frame clones appear in the TCRdb table, and some are missing; sequencing was by immunoSEQ multiplex PCR. Seen here are over 50,000 clones, 95% to 97% observed once, and the top ten hold roughly 1.2%. The sample was PBMCs. The receptors were gathered from a woman aged 18-29 years in good health and CMV-seronegative. Both conserved end residues are part of each CDR3.

v_gene	j_gene	CDR3aa
TRBV10-3	TRBJ2-2	CAIRTGVNTGELFF
TRBV5-1	TRBJ2-7	CASSFGTGGEEQYF
TRBV5-4	TRBJ2-3	CASSPSTDTQYF
TRBV4-1	TRBJ1-1	CASSQFPRWGAVNTEAFF
TRBV9	TRBJ2-5	CASSAGNRGRWETQYF
TRBV29-1	TRBJ2-3	CSVETSGSTDTQYF
TRBV7-9	TRBJ1-1	CASSFRSPNTEAFF
TRBV5-1	TRBJ2-1	CASSPGGGAVEQFF
TRBV19	TRBJ2-7	CASSIDGDNSYEQYF
TRBV2	TRBJ1-5	CASSGGAGPNQPQHF
TRBV9	TRBJ2-7	CASSVTGSYEQYF
TRBV5-1	TRBJ2-2	CASSFSGQGELFF
TRBV6-5	TRBJ2-1	CASSWGRGSYNEQFF
TRBV10-3	TRBJ1-5	CAISDGEPNQPQHF
TRBV5-1	TRBJ2-1	CASTPTSGAVYNEQFF
TRBV7-3	TRBJ1-1	CASSETGGLGEAFF
TRBV28	TRBJ2-7	CASSSGQGWGEQYF
TRBV6-6	TRBJ1-1	CASSYGSGGGTEAFF
TRBV6-6	TRBJ2-5	CATSGGRGPGETQYF
TRBV6-4	TRBJ2-1	CASSDQGGGNEQFF
TRBV4-1	TRBJ2-3	CASSQLATDTQYF
TRBV11-2	TRBJ2-4	CASSPRYWEGDIQYF
TRBV11-3	TRBJ1-1	CASSLAGTEAFF
TRBV27	TRBJ2-1	CASISMGGSYNEQFF
TRBV18	TRBJ2-7	CASSPSLGSEQYF
TRBV28	TRBJ2-1	CASSLGGGSYNEQFF
TRBV6-5	TRBJ2-3	CASSAEGRTQYF
TRBV11-3	TRBJ2-6	CASSPGTDSGANVLTF
TRBV9	TRBJ2-3	CASSAGLAEGDTQYF
TRBV5-1	TRBJ2-7	CASSLGTSPYEQYF
TRBV7-3	TRBJ2-3	CASTTSGGAQDTQYF
TRBV15	TRBJ2-1	CATSRVTGGDYNEQFF
TRBV6-1	TRBJ2-2	CASTRLAEPGELFF
TRBV11-2	TRBJ2-7	CASSLVRGPGEQYF
TRBV4-1	TRBJ1-1	CASGSLARGRYTEAFF
TRBV19	TRBJ2-1	CASSEASGGPYNEQFF
TRBV5-6	TRBJ1-1	CASSPGASTEAFF
TRBV19	TRBJ2-3	CASSPQGGHTDTQYF
TRBV29-1	TRBJ1-2	CSVEGGTGGHYGYTF
TRBV28	TRBJ2-7	CASSIGTSGEGNEQYF